This T cell receptor (beta chain) derives from a study of type 1 regulatory T cells. Study at large: T-allo10 is an in vitro-generated, Tr1-enriched CD4 T cell product specific for alloantigen. Study results and limitations: Compared with non-Tr1 cells, Tr1 cells showed a narrower TCR repertoire.

Comment on this clonotype: Its antigen is undetermined. It may be a read error: a sequence one base away is much more abundant.

TCRdb independently ran MiXCR on the reads; one entry per CDR3 protein. This table holds 65,000 to 80,000 distinct CDR3 sequences, more than 20% found once. Sequencing was carried out using cultured type 1 regulatory T (Tr1) cells, either the whole culture or a sorted fraction (not recorded which). This clonotype was obtained from a human donor in good health.

DNA of the CDR3: TGCGCCGGCAGCGTAGAGGACAGGGGAGGTGCAGATACGCAGTATTTT. Protein sequence: CAGSVEDRGGADTQYF. The chain is built from TRBV5-1 and TRBJ2-3; 9 bases are a match to TRBD1. CDR3 length: 16 amino acids. Germline V CDR1 and CDR2: SGHRS, YFSETQ.